Listed below are T cell receptor beta chains from one sample, sequenced in a study of post-analysis software for immune sequencing data. A single record per CDR3 protein comes from TCRdb applying MiXCR to the PCR reads. The sample records a few hundred thousand distinct CDR3 sequences, nearly 45% being singletons. The sequencing sample was made of blood. All receptors come from a girl aged 10 to 17 with multiple sclerosis. Both conserved end residues are part of each CDR3. A D gene is named only where the DNA matches it firmly. A row's size may be missing; if present it is once, few, many or a size class.

d_gene	abundance	v_gene	j_gene	len	CDR3aa	CDR3nt
.	.	TRBV11-2	TRBJ2-1	13	CASSLGTRDEQFF	TGTGCCAGCAGCCTCGGGACGCGGGATGAGCAGTTCTTC
TRBD2	.	TRBV5-6	TRBJ2-7	15	CASSGRARPSYEQYF	TGTGCCAGCAGTGGGAGGGCACGGCCCAGCTACGAGCAGTACTTC
TRBD1	few	TRBV28	TRBJ2-5	14	CASSLGTGGGVQYF	TGTGCCAGCAGTTTAGGGACAGGGGGCGGTGTGCAGTACTTC
.	many	TRBV29-1	TRBJ2-5	12	CSVRPVLGEQYF	TGCAGCGTTCGGCCGGTTCTCGGGGAGCAGTACTTC
.	.	TRBV7-2	TRBJ1-5	14	CASSLRFLGQPQHF	TGTGCCAGCAGCTTAAGGTTTTTAGGACAGCCCCAGCATTTT
.	.	TRBV28	TRBJ2-1	13	CASRGTSPHEQFF	TGTGCCAGCAGGGGTACTAGTCCGCATGAGCAGTTCTTC
.	few	TRBV29-1	TRBJ1-2	14	CSFTRDTFNYGYTF	TGCAGCTTCACGAGGGACACATTTAACTATGGCTACACCTTC
.	few	TRBV29-1	TRBJ2-1	13	CGGGGSSYNEQFF	TGCGGTGGTGGAGGAAGCTCCTACAATGAGCAGTTCTTC
TRBD1	.	TRBV4-2	TRBJ2-7	14	CASSPRTGDYEQYF	TGTGCCAGCAGCCCTCGGACAGGGGACTACGAGCAGTACTTC
TRBD1	.	TRBV10-3	TRBJ2-7	13	CAINGQGSYEQYF	TGTGCCATCAACGGACAGGGATCCTACGAGCAGTACTTC
TRBD2	.	TRBV20-1	TRBJ2-4	13	CSARDASGRFQYF	TGCAGTGCTAGAGATGCTAGCGGGAGGTTTCAGTACTTC
TRBD1	.	TRBV28	TRBJ2-2	15	CASKPGQINTGELFF	TGTGCCAGCAAGCCGGGACAGATAAACACCGGGGAGCTGTTTTTT
.	.	TRBV15	TRBJ2-5	14	CATSRLSGEETQYF	TGTGCCACCAGCAGACTCTCTGGGGAAGAGACCCAGTACTTC
.	few	TRBV28	TRBJ2-3	12	CASNKGTLTQYF	TGTGCCAGCAATAAGGGCACTCTGACGCAGTATTTT
TRBD2	.	TRBV6-1	TRBJ2-1	17	CASIGGTSGSDANEQFF	TGTGCCAGCATTGGCGGGACTAGCGGGAGTGATGCCAATGAGCAGTTCTTC
.	.	TRBV6-1	TRBJ1-1	17	CASSDMPALNVNTEAFF	TGTGCCAGCAGTGACATGCCAGCGCTAAACGTGAACACTGAAGCTTTCTTT
TRBD2	.	TRBV6-2/TRBV6-3	TRBJ2-7	16	CASSYSSGSRGYEQYF	TGTGCCAGCAGTTATTCTAGCGGGAGCCGCGGGTACGAGCAGTACTTC